The clone carrying this TCR beta chain was seen once. Since a much larger clone is just one base distant, this may be a read error. These data originate in a study of tumor-infiltrating lymphocytes in oesophageal squamous cell carcinoma. Looked up from germline, CDR1 is SGHAT and CDR2 is FQNNGV. The CDR3 spans 15 residues. V shed 0 bases and J shed 6 bases, with 13 bases lying between them. TCRdb independently ran MiXCR on the PCR reads; one entry per CDR3 protein. This sample has some 15,000 distinct CDR3 sequences, with 46% found just once. This receptor was obtained from a male donor with esophageal squamous cell carcinoma. Sequencing was done on a sample of blood. This chain links TRBV11-2 with TRBJ2-3, with a tentative D call TRBD2 (6 bases). CDR3 sequence: CASSLEGRSADTQYF. CDR3 nucleotides: TGTGCCAGCAGCTTAGAGGGGAGGAGTGCGGATACGCAGTATTTT.